Following are 21 T cell receptor beta chains from one sample sequenced in a study of radiotherapy plus CTLA-4 blockade in lung cancer. Produced via immunoSEQ multiplex PCR; TCRdb's table is partial and in-frame only. In the table there are 30,000 or so clones, approximately 70% of which are singletons. The sample consisted of peripheral blood, taken from a patient treated with radiotherapy plus ipilimumab. The receptors here all came from a human donor with non-small cell lung cancer who had stable disease on radiotherapy plus ipilimumab.

This chain joins TRBV5-4 and TRBJ2-5; 8 nucleotides match TRBD2. The CDR3 spans 16 residues. CDR1 is SGHNT, CDR2 YYREEE, per germline (reference sequence). J was trimmed by 5 bases and V by 3 bases; bases with no gene match: 12. Here the CDR3 DNA reads TGTGCCAGCAGCTCCGGTGGGAGCGGGAGCTTTGAGACCCAGTACTTC. Translating it yields CASSSGGSGSFETQYF.

This sequence joins TRBV29-1 and TRBJ2-5, with 11 bases lining up with TRBD2. V lost 3 bases and J lost 4; bases outside the gene matches: 10. In germline, CDR1 is SQVTM, CDR2 ANQGSEA. CDR3 length: 16 amino acids. CDR3: CSVDPLGLAVSETQYF. The CDR3, as DNA: TGCAGCGTTGATCCACTGGGACTAGCGGTATCAGAGACCCAGTACTTC.

This sequence joins TRBV28 and TRBJ1-5, with D perhaps matching TRBD1 (5 bases). Germline CDR1 reads MDHEN; CDR2 reads SYDVKM. The CDR3 length is 16 residues. Deletions cut 5 bases from V and 1 base from J, with 15 bases between. DNA for the CDR3: TGTGCCAGCAGTCGACCCGGGACTGGGAGCAATCAGCCCCAGCATTTT. Protein product: CASSRPGTGSNQPQHF.

CDR3 in amino acids: CATSSRRGVGADTQYF. Written as DNA, the CDR3 is TGTGCCACCAGCAGTCGCAGGGGAGTCGGAGCAGATACGCAGTATTTT. The V and J genes are TRBV15 and TRBJ2-3; tentatively, D is TRBD1 (6 bases). Germline CDR1 is LNHNV and CDR2 is YYDKDF (reference sequence). Deletions cut 3 bases from V and 4 bases from J, with 17 bases between. There are 16 residues in the CDR3.

CDR3 protein: CASGSGDYTEAFF. The CDR3 DNA is TGTGCCAGTGGTAGCGGAGATTACACTGAAGCTTTCTTT. The chain recombines TRBV19 with TRBJ1-1, with D unresolved. CDR1 and CDR2 from the germline V gene are LNHDA and SQIVND (reference sequence). CDR3 length equals 13 residues. The V end was cut by 8 bases, the J end by 3 bases, with 13 bases between.

V usage is TRBV5-1 and J usage is TRBJ1-3; 7 bases are a match to TRBD1. V lost 0 bases, J lost 0 bases, and 3 bases stayed unmatched. This CDR3 region has 16 residues. Looked up from germline, CDR1 is SGHRS and CDR2 is YFSETQ. CDR3 amino acids: CASSLGGTASGNTIYF. The CDR3 region has the DNA TGCGCCAGCAGCTTGGGAGGGACAGCCTCTGGAAACACCATATATTTT.

In its sample, this clone was seen once. The chain is built from TRBV6-1 and TRBJ2-3, with TRBD2 identical over 9 bases. CDR1 and CDR2 (germline): MNHNS, SASEGT. This CDR3 comprises 13 residues. Trimming removed 6 bases from V and 6 bases from J; junction bases left unmatched: 4. The CDR3 region is CASRVAGVDTQYF. The CDR3, as DNA: TGTGCCAGCAGAGTAGCGGGAGTGGATACGCAGTATTTT.

The chain has TRBV7-6 and TRBJ2-5; 8 positions match TRBD2. In germline, CDR1 is SGHVS, CDR2 FNYEAQ. The CDR3 has 18 residues. V was clipped by 5 bases and J by 2 bases; unmatched bases: 16. CDR3 protein: CASSRGGGITPPQETQYF. The CDR3 bases are TGTGCCAGCAGCCGGGGGGGAGGGATAACGCCGCCTCAAGAGACCCAGTACTTC.

This clone has a handful of counts. The chain is built from TRBV5-6 and TRBJ1-4; the D is unclear. V lost 1 base and J lost 1, with 5 bases in between. The CDR3 contains 14 residues. From germline, CDR1 is SGHDT and CDR2 YYEEEE. In DNA, the CDR3 is TGTGCCAGCAGCTTGTGGATAACTAATGAAAAACTGTTTTTT. Translating gives CASSLWITNEKLFF.

The rearrangement links TRBV25-1 to TRBJ1-4, with a weak D call TRBD1 (5 bases). The V and J ends lost 3 bases and 0 bases respectively, with 11 bases between them. From germline, CDR1 is MGHDK and CDR2 SYGVNS. This CDR3 is 16 amino acids long. CDR3: CASSDHRGATNEKLFF. CDR3 nucleotide sequence: TGTGCCAGCAGTGACCATCGGGGGGCAACTAATGAAAAACTGTTTTTT.

A few counts support this clone. The rearrangement links TRBV6-4 to TRBJ1-5, with TRBD1 as a possible D gene (5 bases). The CDR3 loop spans 14 amino acids. Trimming shortened V by 4 bases and J by 7 bases, and 14 bases separated the two germline ends. Germline V lookup: CDR1 MRHNA, CDR2 SNTAGT. Here the CDR3 DNA reads TGTGCCAGCAGTGTTGAGGGGCATGGACAGCCCCAGCATTTT. Protein product: CASSVEGHGQPQHF.

The V and J genes are TRBV12-1 and TRBJ2-7. TRBV12-1 is tagged as a pseudogene. The CDR3 length is 14 residues. Here the CDR3 reads CASSFTPPEYEQYF. The CDR3 nucleotides are TGTGCCAGCAGCTTTACTCCTCCGGAATACGAGCAGTACTTC.

V gene TRBV21-1 combines with J gene TRBJ2-7; the table names TRBD1, a call not compared with the DNA. TRBV21-1 is recorded as a pseudogene. The CDR3 covers 16 residues. The CDR3 coding sequence is TGTGCCAGCAGCAAAGTGATAGGGGGACAGGGACGCGAGCAGTACTTC. This translates into CASSKVIGGQGREQYF.

This clone has a handful of counts. The genes are TRBV5-5 and TRBJ2-1; TRBD2 matches at 14 bases. Unmatched junction bases numbered 6, after V lost 1 base and J lost 6 bases. Germline values: CDR1 SGHKS, CDR2 YYEKEE (reference sequence). The CDR3 contains 17 residues. CDR3 nucleotides: TGTGCCAGCAGCTTGCGGGAGACTAGCGGGAGGGGCAATGAGCAGTTCTTC. Its translation: CASSLRETSGRGNEQFF.

V and J are TRBV5-6 and TRBJ2-7, with TRBD1 identical over 10 bases. Germline V gene lookup returns CDR1 SGHDT and CDR2 YYEEEE. This CDR3 comprises 15 residues. The ends lost 4 bases at V and 1 base at J; junction bases unmatched: 5. The CDR3: CASSPDRGFSYEQYF. The CDR3 nucleotides read TGTGCCAGCAGCCCGGACAGGGGGTTTTCCTACGAGCAGTACTTC.

The chain couples TRBV4-3 to TRBJ2-5, with TRBD1 matching over 7 bases. Trimming removed 4 bases from V and 13 bases from J; junction bases left unmatched: 15. Germline CDR1 and CDR2: LGHNA and YSLEER. The CDR3 extends over 14 amino acids. This CDR3 is CASSPSVSTGLAYF. The CDR3 bases are TGCGCCAGCAGCCCTAGTGTGTCGACAGGGCTGGCGTACTTC.

This chain links TRBV29-1 with TRBJ2-7; D is undetermined. V lost 4 bases, J lost 3 bases, and 7 bases lay in between. CDR3 length equals 11 residues. The V gene's germline CDR1 is SQVTM and CDR2 ANQGSEA. CDR3: CSVAGYYEQYF. CDR3 bases: TGCAGCGTTGCAGGATACTACGAGCAGTACTTC.

This sequence joins TRBV19 and TRBJ2-5; 7 nucleotides agree with TRBD2. Gene TRBJ2-7 matches the end of the DNA better, so the J call may be wrong. This CDR3 is 16 amino acids long. CDR1 and CDR2 from the germline V gene are LNHDA and SQIVND (reference sequence). The CDR3, as DNA: TGTGCCAGTAGTATAGATGGGGCGGGAGAGAGGAACGAGCAGTACTTC. Translating it yields CASSIDGAGERNEQYF.

In its sample, this clone was seen a few times. This chain joins TRBV5-6 and TRBJ2-4, with 8 nucleotides matching TRBD1. The CDR3 is made up of 14 amino acids. The V and J ends lost 0 bases and 7 bases, in that order; junction bases with no gene match: 3. Germline V lookup: CDR1 SGHDT, CDR2 YYEEEE. In DNA, the CDR3 is TGTGCCAGCAGCTTGGGGGGACAGGAGAACATTCAGTACTTC. This gives the protein CASSLGGQENIQYF. The whole variable domain, remainder taken from reference TRBV5-6 and TRBJ2-4, is DAGVTQSPTHLIKTRGQQVTLRCSPKSGHDTVSWYQQALGQGPQFIFQYYEEEERQRGNFPDRFSGHQFPNYSSELNVNALLLGDSALYLCASSLGGQENIQYFGAGTRLSVL.

This chain connects TRBV14 to TRBJ2-2, with TRBD1 matching over 7 bases. The J segment lost 7 bases and the V segment lost 4 bases, leaving 9 bases of the junction unmatched. Germline CDR1 and CDR2: SGHDN and FVKESK. The CDR3 runs to 15 residues. CDR3 amino acids: CASSPDRVTGGELFF. DNA for the CDR3: TGTGCCAGCAGCCCCGACAGGGTCACCGGCGGGGAGCTGTTTTTT.

The genes are TRBV7-2 and TRBJ2-7; D gene unclear. The V gene lost 5 bases and the J gene lost 3 bases, with 17 bases spanning the gap. Germline V gene data show CDR1 as SGHTA and CDR2 as FQGNSA. The CDR3 runs to 15 residues. The CDR3 loop is CASSPQGLMNYEQYF. The DNA of the CDR3 is TGTGCCAGCAGCCCCCAAGGGCTGATGAACTACGAGCAGTACTTC.